Here is one T cell receptor (beta chain) with its context. Its cognate antigen is unknown. Some clones are missing from TCRdb's copy, which holds only in-frame ones; the method was immunoSEQ multiplex PCR. This table has approximately 330,000 clones, about 94% appearing once. Time point here: blood from clinic visit 5 months post-surgery; TSC patient then seizure free. Only cases whose brain tissue showed the highest T cell transcript signatures were sequenced. Pre-surgery treatment included at least one anti-epileptic drug. The sample comes from a study of brain T cells in children with intractable seizures. Study conclusions and caveats: HCMV serostatus was not known, and viral specificity came from CDR3 similarity only. Clones missing pre-surgery may reflect undersampling of that blood sample.

Germline V lookup: CDR1 KGHDR, CDR2 SFDVKD. V was cut by 3 bases and J by 8 bases, with 19 bases left in between. The CDR3 spans 16 residues. The J gene is TRBJ2-1, the V gene TRBV24-1, with a tentative D call TRBD2 (6 bases). This TCR was sampled from a boy younger than two with tuberous sclerosis and intractable seizures. Sequences were derived from peripheral blood, sampled roughly 5 months after surgery. The CDR3 here is CATSDQRLGGVDEQFF. For the CDR3, the DNA is TGTGCCACCAGTGATCAACGACTGGGCGGGGTCGATGAGCAGTTCTTC.